The 9 T cell receptor beta chains below all came from one sample that was sequenced in a study of shared clonotypes between healthy human individuals. The table came from immunoSEQ multiplex PCR; TCRdb's copy has only in-frame clones and leaves some out. The sample lists about 2.4 million clones; about 92% were seen once. Sequenced: naive CD4+ T cells sorted from blood. Subset specified: CD45RA+ positively selected. All receptors come from a young man in good health.

The chain combines TRBV6-1 with TRBJ1-3; D is possibly TRBD1 (5 bases). The CDR3 covers 17 residues. Germline V gene lookup returns CDR1 MNHNS and CDR2 SASEGT. V was pared by 1 base and J by 0 bases, with 13 bases between. Here the CDR3 DNA reads TGTGCCAGCAGTGAAGATACTAGACAGAGCTCTGGAAACACCATATATTTT. It encodes CASSEDTRQSSGNTIYF.

The chain carries TRBV7-2 and TRBJ2-3, with TRBD2 matching over 12 bases. CDR1 and CDR2 (germline): SGHTA, FQGNSA. This CDR3 spans 15 amino acids. V shed 6 bases and J 4 bases; nucleotides not matched to a gene: 5. The CDR3 reads CASSLTSGRPDTQYF. The CDR3 nucleotides read TGTGCCAGCAGTTTGACTAGCGGGAGACCAGATACGCAGTATTTT.

The chain couples TRBV28 to TRBJ2-5; 14 bases fit TRBD2. Germline values: CDR1 MDHEN, CDR2 SYDVKM. V lost 2 bases to trimming and J lost 5 bases; unmatched junction nucleotides: 7. This CDR3 has 17 amino acids. The DNA of the CDR3 is TGTGCCAGCAGTTTAGGCAGACTAGCGGGGGGGTGGGAGACCCAGTACTTC. This encodes CASSLGRLAGGWETQYF.

The J gene is TRBJ2-5, the V gene TRBV5-4; possibly TRBD2 for D (6 bases). This CDR3 spans 15 amino acids. Germline V gives CDR1 SGHNT, CDR2 YYREEE (reference sequence). Trimming removed 2 bases at V and 5 bases at J, with 16 bases between. Written as DNA, the CDR3 is TGTGCCAGCAGCTTTTCCGGGAGAGATGGGGAGACCCAGTACTTC. Protein: CASSFSGRDGETQYF.

The chain recombines TRBV5-6 with TRBJ1-3; D gene ambiguous. The CDR3 extends over 12 amino acids. Germline lookup yields CDR1 SGHDT and CDR2 YYEEEE. Trimming left V 2 bases short and J 2 bases short, with 2 bases between. DNA for the CDR3: TGTGCCAGCAGCTTTCCTGGAAACACCATATATTTT. Translation gives CASSFPGNTIYF.

The chain has TRBV5-6 and TRBJ2-1; TRBD2 aligns across 8 bases. This CDR3 has 14 amino acids. The trim removed 7 bases at V and 4 bases at J, leaving 7 bases unmatched. In germline, CDR1 is SGHDT, CDR2 YYEEEE. CDR3 amino acids: CASLPGLAYNEQFF. In DNA, the CDR3 is TGTGCCAGCCTTCCTGGACTAGCTTACAATGAGCAGTTCTTC.

This clone was seen a single time. CDR3 protein: CASSPVANYGYTF. The CDR3 DNA sequence: TGTGCCAGCTCACCCGTAGCGAACTATGGCTACACCTTC. The J gene is TRBJ1-2, the V gene TRBV18; D is ambiguous. Germline V gene data show CDR1 as KGHSH and CDR2 as LQKENI. The V end was cut by 3 bases, the J end by 2 bases, with 7 bases between. The CDR3 contains 13 residues.

On this clone itself: The sample holds other DNA sequences that translate to the same CDR3. This sequence joins TRBV2 and TRBJ1-1; D may be TRBD1 (5 bases). The length of the CDR3 is 12 residues. Trimming cost V 3 bases and J 5 bases, with 7 bases left between them. Germline values: CDR1 SNHLY, CDR2 FYNNEI. The CDR3 coding sequence is TGTGCCAGCAGTGAGGGACGGACTGAAGCTTTCTTT. As protein: CASSEGRTEAFF.

The chain links TRBV5-5 to TRBJ1-3; D remains unclear. Deletions cut 0 bases from V and 8 bases from J, with 9 bases between. CDR3 length equals 13 residues. Germline V CDR1 and CDR2: SGHKS, YYEKEE (reference sequence). CDR3 sequence reads: CASSLDNPHTIYF. DNA of the CDR3: TGTGCCAGCAGCTTGGACAACCCGCACACCATATATTTT.